This TCR beta chain was profiled in a study of long-term antiretroviral therapy in people with HIV. This CDR3 has 15 amino acids. The germline V and J ends were trimmed by 5 bases and 11 bases, with 22 bases remaining between them. The V gene's germline CDR1 is LNHDA and CDR2 SQIVND (reference sequence). As for this clone: Its antigen remains unknown.

Version v3.0 of the immunoSEQ assay was performed at survey level. TCRdb's table, derived via immunoSEQ multiplex PCR, lists solely in-frame clones and lacks some. The sample contains 8,000 to 10,000 clones, around 83% of which appear only once. Whole-study findings and limits: Clonotypes expanded prior to ART showed repertoire dominance at all sampled time points. The study found that diversity rose after ART but stayed below transplant donor controls.

The chain couples TRBV19 to TRBJ2-1; weak D call: TRBD1 (6 bases). The TCR originated in a man aged 25-40 years with HIV. This specimen was unsorted PBMCs, taken 0.3 years before starting antiretroviral therapy. CDR3: CASSSTGSSGSKQFF. The CDR3 DNA reads as TGTGCCAGTAGTTCCACAGGGTCCTCTGGAAGTAAGCAGTTCTTC. Drawing the rest from reference TRBV19 and TRBJ2-1, the complete variable domain is DGGITQSPKYLFRKEGQNVTLSCEQNLNHDAMYWYRQDPGQGLRLIYYSQIVNDFQKGDIAEGYSVSREKKESFPLTVTSAQKNPTAFYLCASSSTGSSGSKQFFGPGTRLTVL.